Following are 8 T cell receptor beta chains from one sample sequenced in a study of CD8+CD57+ T cells in acquired aplastic anemia. The template used for profiling TCR beta VDJ and CDR3 was genomic DNA. TCRdb reprocessed the reads via MiXCR and lists one record per CDR3 protein. The repertoire holds 400,000 to 600,000 distinct CDR3 sequences, approximately 33% seen once, with approximately 0.82% in the top ten. For sequencing, patients were chosen who had shown expansion of CD8+CD57+ cells by flow cytometry. What was sequenced was sorted CD4+, CD8+, or CD8+CD57+ T cells (not recorded which) from PBMCs. These receptors came from a human donor with aplastic anemia.

This clonotype was found once. The chain employs TRBV6-5 and TRBJ1-1; D gene uncertain. The V end lost 3 bases, the J end lost 7 bases, and 12 bases lay between the germline ends. This CDR3 has 13 residues. The germline V gene has CDR1 MNHEY and CDR2 SVGAGI. The CDR3 DNA sequence: TGTGCCAGCAGTTATCAACCTCCTAGTGAAGCTTTCTTT. The encoded protein is CASSYQPPSEAFF.

In its sample, this clonotype was seen many times. The rearrangement uses TRBV19 and TRBJ1-3; D ambiguous. Germline V gene sequence: CDR1 LNHDA, CDR2 SQIVND (reference sequence). This CDR3 contains 15 residues. V lost 1 base to trimming and J lost 1 base, with 8 bases between them. This CDR3 reads CASSIAGQSGNTIYF. The CDR3, as DNA: TGTGCCAGTAGTATAGCGGGTCAGTCTGGAAACACCATATATTTT.

This clonotype showed up many times. This chain joins TRBV7-2 and TRBJ1-2; 9 positions match TRBD1. This CDR3 contains 14 residues. CDR1 and CDR2 from the germline V gene are SGHTA and FQGNSA. V was pared by 1 base and J by 7 bases, with 4 bases of the junction left unmatched. CDR3 loop: CASSLGIQGAGYTF. CDR3 in DNA: TGTGCCAGCAGCTTAGGGATACAGGGGGCTGGCTACACCTTC.

In its sample, this clonotype was seen many times. V and J are TRBV7-9 and TRBJ1-2; D is perhaps TRBD1 (5 bases). The germline V gene has CDR1 SEHNR and CDR2 FQNEAQ (reference sequence). The CDR3 length is 13 residues. The ends were cut back, 2 bases at V and 10 bases at J, with 14 bases in the middle. Written as DNA, the CDR3 is TGTGCCAGCAGCTTAAGGGGCAACTATAACTACACCTTC. Translated, it gives CASSLRGNYNYTF.

The rearrangement joins TRBV15 to TRBJ1-2; no firm D call. The CDR3 is 10 amino acids. V lost 3 bases, J lost 8 bases, and 4 bases lay in between. Germline loops: CDR1 LNHNV, CDR2 YYDKDF (reference sequence). CDR3 sequence: CATSSRGYTF. In DNA, the CDR3 is TGTGCCACCAGCAGTAGGGGCTACACCTTC.

J is TRBJ1-1 and V is TRBV2; D unresolved. CDR1 SNHLY and CDR2 FYNNEI come from the germline V gene. CDR3 length equals 15 residues. Trimming took 6 bases from V and 7 from J, leaving 21 bases between them. CDR3 DNA sequence: TGTGCCAGCAGGGACGACACCCTTTTGACCGGTGAAGCTTTCTTT. It is translated as CASRDDTLLTGEAFF.

This clonotype has ten or more counts. V usage is TRBV7-2 and J usage is TRBJ1-1; no reliable D call. This CDR3 region has 15 residues. Trimming shortened V by 2 bases and J by 0 bases, and 10 bases separated the two germline ends. CDR1 is SGHTA, CDR2 FQGNSA, per germline. The CDR3 loop is CASSLMGNLNTEAFF. The CDR3 DNA sequence: TGTGCCAGCAGCTTAATGGGGAACCTGAACACTGAAGCTTTCTTT.

The rearrangement joins TRBV20-1 to TRBJ2-3, with a weak D call TRBD1 (5 bases). The V gene lost 3 bases and the J gene lost 2 bases, with 15 bases spanning the gap. The CDR3 runs to 15 residues. Germline V gene data show CDR1 as DFQATT and CDR2 as SNEGSKA (reference sequence). In DNA, the CDR3 is TGCAGTGCTAGGGGGCAGGGTCCATTCACAGATACGCAGTATTTT. Protein sequence: CSARGQGPFTDTQYF.